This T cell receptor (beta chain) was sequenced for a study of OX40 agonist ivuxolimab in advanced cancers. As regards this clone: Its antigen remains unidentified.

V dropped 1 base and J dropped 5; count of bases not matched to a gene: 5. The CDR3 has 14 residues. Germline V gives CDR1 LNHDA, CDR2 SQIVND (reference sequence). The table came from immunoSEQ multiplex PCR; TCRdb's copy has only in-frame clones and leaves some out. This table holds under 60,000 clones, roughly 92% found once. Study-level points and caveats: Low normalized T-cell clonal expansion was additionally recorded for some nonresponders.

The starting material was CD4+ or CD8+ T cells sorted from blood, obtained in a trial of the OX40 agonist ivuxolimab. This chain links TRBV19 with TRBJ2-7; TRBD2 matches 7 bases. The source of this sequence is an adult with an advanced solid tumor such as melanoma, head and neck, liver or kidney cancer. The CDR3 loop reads CASSIGRELNEQYF. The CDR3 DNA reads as TGTGCCAGTAGTATAGGGCGGGAGTTAAACGAGCAGTACTTC.